The 6 T cell receptor beta chains presented below share a single source sample, sequenced in a study of regulatory T cells in long-lasting Graves disease. Described time point: newly diagnosed GD, antithyroid drugs for less than 3 months. PBMCs provided the RNA from which the TCR library was made. According to the study, TCR beta libraries were built with iRepertoire HTBI primers and CDR3-region Arm-PCR. TCRdb redid the calling of the multiplex PCR reads with MiXCR, one entry per CDR3 protein. The sample carries 440,000 or so distinct CDR3 sequences, approximately 15% recorded once. Another study also made use of these data, one on T cells in Graves' hyperthyroidism and ophthalmopathy.

The source material was peripheral blood mononuclear cells (PBMCs), sampled at new diagnosis, from a patient treated with antithyroid drugs. These receptors were collected from a woman between 25 and 40 years old with Graves disease.

This clonotype was picked up many times. CDR3 DNA: TGTGCCAGCAGCTTGGAACCGTTTCCCCTCCACTTT. Encoded protein: CASSLEPFPLHF. The rearrangement uses TRBV5-5 and TRBJ1-6; no definite D call. Germline values: CDR1 SGHKS, CDR2 YYEKEE (reference sequence). The germline V and J ends were trimmed by 0 bases and 13 bases, with 8 bases remaining between them. This CDR3 is built from 12 residues.

This clonotype has ten or more counts. The V and J genes are TRBV27 and TRBJ2-7, with TRBD1 matching 7 bases. There are 13 residues in the CDR3. Germline V gene sequence: CDR1 MNHEY, CDR2 SMNVEV (reference sequence). The V and J ends lost 6 bases and 5 bases, in that order; junction bases with no gene match: 7. This CDR3 is CASRGDSLNEQYF. The CDR3 region has the DNA TGTGCCAGCAGGGGGGACAGCCTGAACGAGCAGTACTTC.

This clonotype was counted only a few times. V gene TRBV2 combines with J gene TRBJ2-7, with D perhaps TRBD1 or TRBD2 (6 bases each). V was cut by 7 bases and J by 2 bases, with 21 bases left in between. Germline CDR1 is SNHLY and CDR2 is FYNNEI. This CDR3 spans 16 amino acids. This CDR3 is CASITRAGQGTYEQYF. The DNA of the CDR3 is TGTGCCAGCATCACTCGGGCGGGACAAGGAACCTACGAGCAGTACTTC.

The chain couples TRBV18 to TRBJ1-3, with D uncertain. Germline CDR1 is KGHSH and CDR2 is LQKENI. The CDR3 length is 15 residues. V lost 4 bases and J 0 bases, leaving 10 bases between the germline ends. Here the CDR3 DNA reads TGTGCCAGCTCACTGTTCACTCTCTCTGGAAACACCATATATTTT. This encodes CASSLFTLSGNTIYF.

In regard to this clonotype: Relative to the germline gene, one junction end is altered; a read error may explain this. The gene calls are TRBV20-1 and TRBJ2-1; D gene ambiguous. This CDR3 is 12 amino acids long. Germline lookup yields CDR1 DFQATT and CDR2 SNEGSKA (reference sequence). This CDR3 is CSALYSDNEQFF. In DNA form, the CDR3 reads TGCAGTGCCCTCTACTCCGACAATGAGCAGTTCTTC.

In its sample, this clonotype was seen many times. The V call is TRBV3-1, the J call TRBJ2-3; 7 bases agree with TRBD2. The germline V gene encodes CDR1 LGHDT and CDR2 YNNKEL (reference sequence). V shed 4 bases, J shed 6 bases, and the junction held 10 bases outside the gene matches. The CDR3 is 15 amino acids. CDR3 sequence (DNA): TGTGCCAGCAGCCTAGGAGCGGGATCTTTGGATACGCAGTATTTT. Translating gives CASSLGAGSLDTQYF.